This T cell receptor (beta chain) was identified in a study of T cells after yellow fever vaccination. On this clonotype: Antigen specificity is unknown.

There are 14 residues in the CDR3. Per the germline V gene, CDR1 is SGHVS and CDR2 is FNYEAQ. With V trimmed by 5 bases and J by 8 bases, 6 bases remained unmatched. For TCR, cDNA came from 5'RACE template switching, which added a universal primer site and UMIs. MiXCR, applied by TCRdb to the 5' RACE reads, yields one record per CDR3 protein. The table includes a few hundred thousand distinct CDR3 sequences, around 6.8% detected once. Study-wide points: Post-booster samples contained most primary-vaccination clones (about 95% CD4, 88% CD8).

The sequenced sample was PBMCs, obtained about 41 days after the first yellow fever vaccination. The clonotype was recovered from a man younger than 35 who received the YFV17D yellow fever vaccine. This chain links TRBV7-6 with TRBJ2-1; 10 bases are shared with TRBD1. CDR3: CASSDRTGGYEQFF. DNA for the CDR3: TGTGCCAGCAGCGATCGGACAGGGGGATATGAGCAGTTCTTC. The full variable domain, completed using reference TRBV7-6 and TRBJ2-1, is GAGVSQSPRYKVTKRGQDVALRCDPISGHVSLYWYRQALGQGPEFLTYFNYEAQQDKSGLPNDRFSAERPEGSISTLTIQRTEQRDSAMYRCASSDRTGGYEQFFGPGTRLTVL.